These 8 T cell receptor beta chains were sequenced from one sample in a study of shared clonotypes between healthy human individuals. Sequencing used immunoSEQ multiplex PCR; TCRdb keeps in-frame clones, though not all of them. The sample has 730,000 or so clones, about 78% seen once. Sequencing was performed on memory CD4+ T cells sorted from blood. Subset defined: CD45RA-negative fraction. The receptors were gathered from a woman in her twenties or thirties in good health.

J is TRBJ1-1 and V is TRBV28, with D unresolved. V was clipped by 3 bases and J by 7 bases, with 9 bases between them. CDR1 MDHEN and CDR2 SYDVKM come from the germline V gene. The CDR3 sequence is 12 residues long. In DNA form, the CDR3 reads TGTGCCAGCAGTTTGTCGCGGTTTGAAGCTTTCTTT. Protein sequence: CASSLSRFEAFF.

This clone was observed many times. V is TRBV7-2 and J is TRBJ2-5; possible D gene TRBD1, 5 bases. Germline loops: CDR1 SGHTA, CDR2 FQGNSA. This CDR3 has 12 residues. Trimming removed 5 bases from V and 7 bases from J, with 11 bases in between. The CDR3 loop is CASSQGVPTQYF. The CDR3 nucleotides read TGTGCCAGCAGCCAAGGGGTTCCGACCCAGTACTTC. Full variable domain (outside the CDR3, taken from reference TRBV7-2 and TRBJ2-5): GAGVSQSPSNKVTEKGKDVELRCDPISGHTALYWYRQSLGQGLEFLIYFQGNSAPDKSGLPSDRFSAERTGGSVSTLTIQRTQQEDSAVYLCASSQGVPTQYFGPGTRLLVL.

The genes are TRBV7-8 and TRBJ2-5, with D tentatively TRBD1 or TRBD2 (5 bases each). The V end was cut by 7 bases, the J end by 3 bases, with 15 bases between. Per the germline V gene, CDR1 is SGHVS and CDR2 is FQNEAQ. This CDR3 region has 14 residues. CDR3 sequence reads: CASTSRDEKETQYF. The CDR3 nucleotides are TGTGCCAGCACGTCCCGGGACGAAAAAGAGACCCAGTACTTC.

For this clone: This same CDR3 is encoded by further DNA sequences in the sample. The gene calls are TRBV20-1 and TRBJ1-1, with D uncertain. CDR1 DFQATT and CDR2 SNEGSKA come from the germline V gene (reference sequence). Trimming took off 0 bases at V and 7 bases at J, with 6 bases between the two ends. The CDR3 totals 11 residues. The CDR3 reads CSARDRDEAFF. The CDR3 DNA reads TGCAGTGCTAGAGATAGAGATGAAGCTTTCTTT.

V and J are TRBV5-1 and TRBJ2-3; the match to TRBD2 covers 7 bases. After removal of 2 bases from V and 5 bases from J, the junction contained 5 bases not matched to a gene. The CDR3 is made up of 14 amino acids. The germline V gene has CDR1 SGHRS and CDR2 YFSETQ. CDR3 amino acids: CASSLGIAGDTQYF. The CDR3 DNA follows: TGCGCCAGCAGCTTAGGGATAGCGGGAGATACGCAGTATTTT. Using reference TRBV5-1 and TRBJ2-3 for the parts outside the CDR3, the full variable domain is KAGVTQTPRYLIKTRGQQVTLSCSPISGHRSVSWYQQTPGQGLQFLFEYFSETQRNKGNFPGRFSGRQFSNSRSEMNVSTLELGDSALYLCASSLGIAGDTQYFGPGTRLTVL.

The genes are TRBV28 and TRBJ1-2, with 7 bases lining up with TRBD1. Germline loops: CDR1 MDHEN, CDR2 SYDVKM. V trimming: 10 bases; J trimming: 3 bases; junction bases outside the gene matches: 5. The CDR3 has 12 amino acids. Here the CDR3 reads CATNRGDYGYTF. As DNA, the CDR3 is TGTGCCACCAACAGGGGTGACTATGGCTACACCTTC.

The J gene is TRBJ2-3, the V gene TRBV7-9; D is possibly TRBD2 (6 bases). Germline CDR1 SEHNR, CDR2 FQNEAQ (reference sequence). The CDR3 extends over 12 amino acids. V shed 7 bases and J shed 2 bases, with 7 bases lying between them. As DNA, the CDR3 is TGTGCCAGCATGGACTACACAGATACGCAGTATTTT. Translated, it gives CASMDYTDTQYF.

The chain joins TRBV15 to TRBJ2-7, with 7 nucleotides matching TRBD2. Germline CDR1 LNHNV, CDR2 YYDKDF (reference sequence). This CDR3 has 17 residues. V shed 1 base and J 5 bases; nucleotides not matched to a gene: 14. The CDR3 DNA is TGTGCCACCAGCAGAGGTAGCTGGGATGGCGGGAGCAACGAGCAGTACTTC. Its protein is CATSRGSWDGGSNEQYF.